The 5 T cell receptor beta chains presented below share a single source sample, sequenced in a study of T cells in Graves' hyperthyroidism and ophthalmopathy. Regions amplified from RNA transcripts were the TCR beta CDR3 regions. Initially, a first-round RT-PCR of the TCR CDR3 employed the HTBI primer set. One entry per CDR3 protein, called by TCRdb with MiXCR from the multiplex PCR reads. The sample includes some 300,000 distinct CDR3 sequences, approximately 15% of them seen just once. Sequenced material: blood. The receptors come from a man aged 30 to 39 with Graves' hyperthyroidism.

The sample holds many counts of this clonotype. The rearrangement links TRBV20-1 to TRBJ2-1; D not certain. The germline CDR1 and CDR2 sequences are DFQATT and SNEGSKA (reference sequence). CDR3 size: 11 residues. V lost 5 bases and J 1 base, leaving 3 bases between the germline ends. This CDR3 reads CSASSYNEQFF. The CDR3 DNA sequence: TGCAGTGCTTCTTCCTACAATGAGCAGTTCTTC.

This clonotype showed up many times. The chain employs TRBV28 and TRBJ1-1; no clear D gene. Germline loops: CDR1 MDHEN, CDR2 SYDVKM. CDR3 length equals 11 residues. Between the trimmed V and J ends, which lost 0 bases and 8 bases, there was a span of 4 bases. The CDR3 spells CASSLWGEAFF. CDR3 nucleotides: TGTGCCAGCAGTTTATGGGGAGAAGCTTTCTTT.

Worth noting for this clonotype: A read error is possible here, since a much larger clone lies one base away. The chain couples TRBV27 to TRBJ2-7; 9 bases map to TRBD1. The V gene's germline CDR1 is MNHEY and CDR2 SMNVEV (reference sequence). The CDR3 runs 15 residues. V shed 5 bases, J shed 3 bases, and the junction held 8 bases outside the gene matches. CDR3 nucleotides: TGTGCCAGCAGTACGAGACAGGGGGGACACTACGAGCAGTACTTC. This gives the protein CASSTRQGGHYEQYF.

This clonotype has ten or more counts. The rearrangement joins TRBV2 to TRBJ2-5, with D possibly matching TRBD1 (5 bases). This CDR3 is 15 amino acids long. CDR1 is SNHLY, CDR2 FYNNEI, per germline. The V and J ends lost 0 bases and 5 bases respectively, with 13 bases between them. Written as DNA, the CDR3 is TGTGCCAGCAGTGAAGCGGGGCAGGCTGGCGAGACCCAGTACTTC. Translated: CASSEAGQAGETQYF. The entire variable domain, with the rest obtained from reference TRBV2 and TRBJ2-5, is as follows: EPEVTQTPSHQVTQMGQEVILRCVPISNHLYFYWYRQILGQKVEFLVSFYNNEISEKSEIFDDQFSVERPDGSNFTLKIRSTKLEDSAMYFCASSEAGQAGETQYFGPGTRLLVL.

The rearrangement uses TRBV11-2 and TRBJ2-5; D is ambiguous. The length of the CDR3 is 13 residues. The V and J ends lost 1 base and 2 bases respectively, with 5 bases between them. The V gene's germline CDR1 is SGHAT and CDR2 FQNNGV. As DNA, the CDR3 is TGTGCCAGCAGCTTAGTTCATCAAGAGACCCAGTACTTC. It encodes CASSLVHQETQYF.